Each of the 26 T cell receptor beta chains below was sequenced from the same sample in a study of tumor-infiltrating lymphocytes in primary liver carcinoma. TCR beta cDNA was prepared out of roughly 490 ng total RNA by means of a constant-region primer. Construction of TCR beta libraries relied on three successive nested multiplex PCR rounds employing slightly modified ARM-PCR. It was with TRBV1-TRBV30 forward primers and a C-beta reverse primer that the first two PCR rounds were run, at about 9 cycles each. TCRdb re-called the multiplex PCR reads through MiXCR, storing one row per CDR3 protein. Of fewer than 350,000 distinct CDR3 sequences in the sample, approximately 65% were seen once. Germline DNA was also extracted, and blood RNA was taken from unsorted whole blood. Sequenced material: peripheral blood. The receptors shown here come from a man aged 35-49 years with primary liver carcinoma and hepatitis B virus infection.

Notes on this clonotype: One end of the junction does not line up with germline, which may come from a read error. The rearrangement joins TRBV5-1 to TRBJ2-5; D remains unclear. The germline V gene encodes CDR1 SGHRS and CDR2 YFSETQ. The CDR3 loop spans 13 amino acids. CDR3 sequence: CVSSLDGKETQYF. In DNA form, the CDR3 reads TGCGTCAGCAGCTTAGATGGAAAAGAGACCCAGTACTTC.

Concerning this clonotype itself: A much larger clonotype is one base distant, so this may be a read error. The rearrangement uses TRBV28 and TRBJ2-1; possibly TRBD2 for D (6 bases). This CDR3 comprises 15 residues. The V gene lost 2 bases and the J gene lost 6 bases, with 14 bases spanning the gap. The V gene's germline CDR1 is MDHEN and CDR2 SYDVKM. As DNA, the CDR3 is TGTGCCAGCAGTTTAGGCGGCGGGACGTTCAATGAGCAGTTCTTC. It translates to CASSLGGGTFNEQFF.

Of note for this clonotype: A much bigger clone sits one base away, suggesting this may be a read error. V and J are TRBV4-2 and TRBJ2-7; no clear D. Trimming left V 0 bases short and J 3 bases short, with 9 bases between. In germline, CDR1 is LGHNA, CDR2 YNFKEQ. This CDR3 contains 14 residues. CDR3 nucleotides: TGTGCCAGCAGCCAAGAGTCTAGAGACTACGAGCAGTACTTC. The encoded protein is CASSQESRDYEQYF.

Remarks on this clonotype: Because it lacks the conserved phenylalanine or tryptophan at the end, this CDR3 is likely a read error. This rearrangement joins TRBV6-2 or TRBV6-3 to TRBJ2-2; 12 bases are a match to TRBD2. CDR1 and CDR2 (germline): MNHEY, SVGEGT. Trimming removed 2 bases from V and 3 bases from J; junction bases left unmatched: 4. The CDR3 extends over 17 amino acids. The DNA for the CDR3 is TGTGCCAGCAGTTACCTAGCGGGAGGGTCAGACACCGGGGAGCTGTTTCTT. Its translation: CASSYLAGGSDTGELFL.

J is TRBJ2-1 and V is TRBV5-1; D uncertain. The length of the CDR3 is 13 residues. CDR1 is SGHRS and CDR2 is YFSETQ in the germline V gene. V lost 3 bases to trimming and J lost 9 bases, with 13 bases between them. This CDR3 reads CASSSEQPGEQFF. CDR3 sequence (DNA): TGCGCCAGCAGCTCCGAACAACCGGGTGAGCAGTTCTTC. Supplemented by reference TRBV5-1 and TRBJ2-1, the full variable domain reads KAGVTQTPRYLIKTRGQQVTLSCSPISGHRSVSWYQQTPGQGLQFLFEYFSETQRNKGNFPGRFSGRQFSNSRSEMNVSTLELGDSALYLCASSSEQPGEQFFGPGTRLTVL.

Comment on this clonotype: Germline is not matched at one junction end, which may reflect a read error. The chain links TRBV6-1 to TRBJ1-1; D is unclear. The CDR3 is 15 residues long. CDR1 and CDR2 (germline): MNHNS, SASEGT. CDR3 DNA: TGTGCCAGCAGTGAACTGGTAGCGGGAAACACTGAAGTTTTCTTT. This sequence encodes CASSELVAGNTEVFF.

The genes are TRBV5-4 and TRBJ2-1, with D perhaps TRBD1 or TRBD2 (7 bases each). V lost 9 bases and J lost 13, with 23 bases in between. Germline CDR1 and CDR2: SGHNT and YYREEE (reference sequence). There are 13 residues in the CDR3. The CDR3 here is CANTGGDRAPQFF. As DNA, the CDR3 is TGTGCCAACACGGGAGGAGACAGGGCCCCCCAGTTCTTC.

This chain connects TRBV28 to TRBJ2-2, with D possibly TRBD1 on 6 matching bases. The CDR3 runs to 14 residues. CDR1 MDHEN and CDR2 SYDVKM come from the germline V gene. V lost 6 bases, J lost 3 bases, and 11 bases lay in between. In DNA form, the CDR3 reads TGTGCCAGCAGGGACAGATTTTACACCGGGGAGCTGTTTTTT. It translates to CASRDRFYTGELFF.

This clonotype was seen many times. The rearrangement joins TRBV11-2 to TRBJ2-7; TRBD1 aligns across 10 bases. V was clipped by 3 bases and J by 4 bases; unmatched bases: 9. The CDR3 runs 16 residues. Germline V gene sequence: CDR1 SGHAT, CDR2 FQNNGV. The CDR3 coding sequence is TGTGCCAGCAGCTTGCACCGGGACAGGGGTTGGTACGAGCAGTACTTC. Protein product: CASSLHRDRGWYEQYF.

A remark on this clonotype: Relative to the germline gene, one junction end is altered; a read error may explain this. The gene calls are TRBV10-3 and TRBJ2-1; D is possibly TRBD2 (6 bases). CDR3 size: 16 residues. From germline, CDR1 is ENHRY and CDR2 SYGVKD. This CDR3 is CVISVTSGDSYNEQFF. The CDR3 DNA reads as TGTGTCATCAGTGTGACTAGTGGGGACTCCTACAATGAGCAGTTCTTC.

As concerns this clonotype: A read error may explain this, as a much larger clone is one base away. The V call is TRBV6-2 or TRBV6-3, the J call TRBJ1-6, with a tentative D call TRBD1 (5 bases). In germline, CDR1 is MNHEY, CDR2 SVGEGT. V was clipped by 6 bases and J by 7 bases, with 13 bases between them. This CDR3 has 14 amino acids. The CDR3 is CASRNGTVNSPLHF. In nucleotides, the CDR3 is TGTGCCAGCAGAAACGGGACCGTGAATTCACCCCTCCACTTT.

The rearrangement uses TRBV10-2 and TRBJ2-1; TRBD1 agrees at 7 bases. Trimming at V came to 0 bases and at J to 9 bases, leaving 5 bases not matched to a gene. Germline V gene data show CDR1 as WSHSY and CDR2 as SAAADI. The CDR3 loop spans 14 amino acids. This chain's CDR3 is CASSESRTGSEQFF. CDR3 nucleotide sequence: TGCGCCAGCAGTGAGTCCAGGACAGGCAGTGAGCAGTTCTTC.

This clonotype was observed a handful of times. The chain carries TRBV7-8 and TRBJ2-7, with no clear D. The V end was cut by 4 bases, the J end by 7 bases, with 17 bases between. CDR1 and CDR2 (germline): SGHVS, FQNEAQ. This CDR3 is built from 14 residues. CDR3 nucleotides: TGTGCCAGCAGCTCTCAACCCGTTGAAGGGGAGCAGTACTTC. It codes for CASSSQPVEGEQYF.

To note about this clonotype: Relative to the germline gene, one junction end is altered; a read error may explain this. J is TRBJ1-5 and V is TRBV5-1; TRBD1 aligns across 8 bases. CDR3 length: 13 residues. Germline CDR1 reads SGHRS; CDR2 reads YFSETQ. The CDR3 coding sequence is TGCGCCAGCAGGACAGGGGAATCTCAGCGCCAGCATTTT. This sequence encodes CASRTGESQRQHF. The variable domain in full, with the rest retrieved from reference TRBV5-1 and TRBJ1-5, is KAGVTQTPRYLIKTRGQQVTLSCSPISGHRSVSWYQQTPGQGLQFLFEYFSETQRNKGNFPGRFSGRQFSNSRSEMNVSTLELGDSALYLCASRTGESQRQHFGDGTRLSIL.

A word on this clonotype: Just one base apart from a much larger clone, this may be a read error. The V and J genes are TRBV6-2 or TRBV6-3 and TRBJ2-2; the D gene is possibly TRBD2 (5 bases). There are 11 residues in the CDR3. The germline gives CDR1 MNHEY, CDR2 SVGEGT. This CDR3 reads CATHRTGELVF. In DNA, the CDR3 is TGTGCCACCCACCGCACCGGGGAGCTGGTTTTT.

In the case of this clonotype: Given a much more abundant clone one base away, this may be a read error. The chain has TRBV6-5 and TRBJ1-5; D is undetermined. The ends were cut back, 10 bases at V and 4 bases at J, with 11 bases in the middle. The germline V gene encodes CDR1 MNHEY and CDR2 SVGAGI. The CDR3 runs 12 residues. In DNA, the CDR3 is TGTGCCACCAGACCACAAAATCAGCCCCAGCATTTT. Residues: CATRPQNQPQHF.

The chain combines TRBV12-3 or TRBV12-4 with TRBJ2-1, with TRBD2 as a possible D gene (6 bases). The V and J ends lost 5 bases and 7 bases respectively, with 18 bases between them. This CDR3 is built from 15 residues. The DNA of the CDR3 is TGTGCCAGCAGTCCTCTAACGGGAGTGGGAAATGAGCAGTTCTTC. Translated: CASSPLTGVGNEQFF.

V and J are TRBV6-2 or TRBV6-3 and TRBJ1-1; 7 bases line up with TRBD1. Germline-derived CDR1 and CDR2 are MNHEY and SVGEGT. The ends lost 7 bases at V and 3 bases at J; junction bases unmatched: 11. CDR3 length: 15 residues. Here the CDR3 DNA reads TGTGCCAGCATCGACTCGTGGACAGGAGACACTGAAGCTTTCTTT. This codes for CASIDSWTGDTEAFF.

At least ten counts were recorded for this clonotype. The chain combines TRBV11-2 with TRBJ2-1; D possibly corresponds to TRBD2 (6 bases). The V gene lost 5 bases and the J gene lost 9 bases, with 17 bases spanning the gap. The germline V gene has CDR1 SGHAT and CDR2 FQNNGV. The CDR3 runs 14 residues. CDR3 protein: CASSETAGTGEQFF. CDR3 nucleotides: TGTGCCAGCAGCGAGACGGCGGGAACGGGTGAGCAGTTCTTC.

As concerns this clonotype: Sequence at one end of the junction differs from germline and may be a read error. This chain links TRBV5-6 with TRBJ2-7; 9 positions agree with TRBD1. Germline CDR1 reads SGHDT; CDR2 reads YYEEEE. This CDR3 is 15 amino acids long. The CDR3 sequence: CASSSRTGVSYERYF. The CDR3, as DNA: TGTGCCAGCAGCTCCCGGACAGGGGTCTCCTACGAGCGGTACTTC.

V gene TRBV28 combines with J gene TRBJ2-1; D unclear. Germline-derived CDR1 and CDR2 are MDHEN and SYDVKM. V was cut by 5 bases and J by 5 bases, with 4 bases left in between. The CDR3 totals 11 residues. CDR3 bases: TGTGCCAGCAGTGCGGACAATGAGCAGTTCTTC. The encoded protein is CASSADNEQFF.

As for this clonotype: The junction shows a germline mismatch at one end, possibly a read error. The genes are TRBV5-1 and TRBJ2-3, with D uncertain. The CDR3 has 15 residues. Germline V gene data show CDR1 as SGHRS and CDR2 as YFSETQ. CDR3 bases: TGCGCCAGCAGCTGGAAGGACGGAAGCACAGTTACGCAGTATTTT. Protein sequence: CASSWKDGSTVTQYF.

CDR3 residues: CASSLGSLASEEQFF. The CDR3 nucleotides read TGCGCCAGCAGCTTGGGAAGCCTAGCTTCCGAGGAGCAGTTCTTC. V and J are TRBV5-1 and TRBJ2-1; D possibly corresponds to TRBD2 (5 bases). Germline V gene lookup returns CDR1 SGHRS and CDR2 YFSETQ. The CDR3 loop spans 15 amino acids. V lost 0 bases, J lost 10 bases, and 17 bases lay in between.

Comment on this clonotype: A much larger clone differs by one base, so this may be a read error. The chain combines TRBV10-3 with TRBJ2-5, with 8 bases fitting TRBD1. The CDR3 runs to 13 residues. Germline values: CDR1 ENHRY, CDR2 SYGVKD. CDR3 residues: CVISKTGEETQYF. The CDR3 bases are TGTGTCATCAGTAAGACAGGGGAAGAGACCCAGTACTTC.

A single count supports this clonotype. Since a much larger clone is just one base distant, this may be a read error. V gene TRBV12-3 or TRBV12-4 combines with J gene TRBJ2-7; D possibly corresponds to TRBD2 (5 bases). This CDR3 spans 15 amino acids. V lost 1 base to trimming and J lost 0 bases, with 10 bases between them. The CDR3 nucleotides are TGTGCCAGCAGTTTAGGAGTGGGAGTCTCCTACGAGCAGTACTTC. It codes for CASSLGVGVSYEQYF.

This chain connects TRBV11-2 to TRBJ2-1; 7 nucleotides agree with TRBD2. The trim removed 5 bases at V and 9 bases at J, leaving 13 bases unmatched. Per germline, CDR1 SGHAT and CDR2 FQNNGV. The CDR3 spans 15 residues. Written as DNA, the CDR3 is TGTGCCAGCAGCGGCACATGCGGGAGCTATTCTGAGCAGTTCTTC. It encodes CASSGTCGSYSEQFF.